The 16 T cell receptor beta chains below were found in one sample sequenced in a study of cytomegalovirus exposure and HLA in healthy donors. TCRdb keeps only in-frame clones here, not all; method: immunoSEQ multiplex PCR. The sample lists fewer than 90,000 clones, 90% to 96% occurring once. Sequencing input: PBMCs. The source of these receptors is a man aged 18 to 29 in good health and CMV-seropositive.

The J gene is TRBJ2-7, the V gene TRBV4-1, with D hard to call. CDR3 length: 15 residues. Germline loops: CDR1 MGHRA, CDR2 YSYEKL. V lost 0 bases and J 3 bases, leaving 12 bases between the germline ends. CDR3 sequence: CASSQDRVGGYEQYF. The DNA for the CDR3 is TGCGCCAGCAGCCAAGATCGGGTAGGTGGCTACGAGCAGTACTTC.

V gene TRBV7-9 combines with J gene TRBJ2-5; D is perhaps TRBD2 (7 bases). The germline gives CDR1 SEHNR, CDR2 FQNEAQ (reference sequence). There are 14 residues in the CDR3. V lost 4 bases and J 5 bases, leaving 14 bases between the germline ends. The CDR3 DNA follows: TGTGCCAGCAGCTACCTAGGGGGGGTTGAGACCCAGTACTTC. Translation: CASSYLGGVETQYF. The complete variable domain, with remaining parts taken from reference TRBV7-9 and TRBJ2-5, reads DTGVSQNPRHKITKRGQNVTFRCDPISEHNRLYWYRQTLGQGPEFLTYFQNEAQLEKSRLLSDRFSAERPKGSFSTLEIQRTEQGDSAMYLCASSYLGGVETQYFGPGTRLLVL.

The chain joins TRBV19 to TRBJ1-1, with 9 bases aligning to TRBD1. This CDR3 is 17 amino acids long. With 4 bases clipped from V and 1 base from J, the junction kept 10 bases outside the gene matches. Germline-derived CDR1 and CDR2 are LNHDA and SQIVND (reference sequence). CDR3: CASSKEQGAQRNTEAFF. The CDR3, as DNA: TGTGCCAGTAGTAAGGAACAGGGGGCGCAGAGGAACACTGAAGCTTTCTTT.

The V call is TRBV4-1, the J call TRBJ1-2; 7 bases fit TRBD1. J was trimmed by 6 bases and V by 0 bases; bases with no gene match: 10. CDR3 length equals 16 residues. Germline-derived CDR1 and CDR2 are MGHRA and YSYEKL. Here the CDR3 DNA reads TGCGCCAGCAGCCAAGAATGGACAGGTCTCGGCCATGGCTACACCTTC. Translation gives CASSQEWTGLGHGYTF.

The CDR3 here is CASSYAQGRYEQYF. DNA for the CDR3: TGTGCCAGCAGTTATGCACAGGGAAGGTACGAGCAGTACTTC. The chain employs TRBV6-5 and TRBJ2-7; the D gene is possibly TRBD1 (6 bases). CDR3 length equals 14 residues. Germline values: CDR1 MNHEY, CDR2 SVGAGI. Trimming pared 3 bases from V and 4 bases from J, leaving 13 bases between.

The V call is TRBV28, the J call TRBJ1-1; 10 bases line up with TRBD1. V shed 4 bases and J 6 bases; nucleotides not matched to a gene: 5. The CDR3 is made up of 14 amino acids. The germline V gene has CDR1 MDHEN and CDR2 SYDVKM. The CDR3 spells CASSSGQGRPEAFF. For the CDR3, the DNA is TGTGCCAGCAGTTCGGGACAGGGGCGTCCTGAAGCTTTCTTT.

The chain has TRBV28 and TRBJ2-3, with TRBD1 as a possible D gene (5 bases). Per the germline V gene, CDR1 is MDHEN and CDR2 is SYDVKM. V shed 1 base and J shed 4 bases, with 6 bases lying between them. CDR3 size: 13 residues. DNA of the CDR3: TGTGCCAGCAGTTTATTGGGGCCAGATACGCAGTATTTT. Translating it yields CASSLLGPDTQYF.

The rearrangement links TRBV7-9 to TRBJ2-1; D is possibly TRBD1 (5 bases). Between the trimmed V and J ends, which lost 4 bases and 2 bases, there was a span of 12 bases. Germline-derived CDR1 and CDR2 are SEHNR and FQNEAQ (reference sequence). This CDR3 has 15 residues. The CDR3 reads CASSSVSTAYNEQFF. For the CDR3, the DNA is TGTGCCAGCAGCTCAGTTTCGACAGCCTACAATGAGCAGTTCTTC.

The chain has TRBV4-1 and TRBJ1-2; no clear D gene. The V gene lost 4 bases and the J gene lost 4 bases, with 13 bases spanning the gap. Germline loops: CDR1 MGHRA, CDR2 YSYEKL. This CDR3 spans 14 amino acids. The CDR3 region has the DNA TGCGCCAGCAGCCGATACGTTGGCGGCTATGGCTACACCTTC. This codes for CASSRYVGGYGYTF.

The CDR3: CASSAPRTSTGSYNEQFF. The CDR3 nucleotides are TGTGCCAGCAGCGCCCCAAGGACTAGCACTGGCTCCTACAATGAGCAGTTCTTC. J is TRBJ2-1 and V is TRBV7-9, with 8 bases lining up with TRBD2. Trimming took 5 bases from V and 0 from J; bases not matched to a gene: 12. CDR1 SEHNR and CDR2 FQNEAQ come from the germline V gene (reference sequence). The CDR3 consists of 18 residues.

The chain is built from TRBV27 and TRBJ2-3, with D perhaps matching TRBD2 (6 bases). The germline gives CDR1 MNHEY, CDR2 SMNVEV (reference sequence). V lost 5 bases to trimming and J lost 6 bases, with 12 bases between them. This CDR3 region has 13 residues. Here the CDR3 reads CASSPEGRDTQYF. Written as DNA, the CDR3 is TGTGCCAGCAGTCCGGAGGGGAGGGATACGCAGTATTTT.

The chain recombines TRBV2 with TRBJ2-7, with D perhaps matching TRBD1 (5 bases). The CDR3 consists of 14 residues. Germline lookup yields CDR1 SNHLY and CDR2 FYNNEI. Trimming shortened V by 2 bases and J by 4 bases, and 12 bases separated the two germline ends. In DNA, the CDR3 is TGTGCCAGCAGTGAAAGGGGTATTGGGTACGAGCAGTACTTC. It codes for CASSERGIGYEQYF.

This chain connects TRBV27 to TRBJ2-1; 7 bases match TRBD2. Germline V gene lookup returns CDR1 MNHEY and CDR2 SMNVEV (reference sequence). The CDR3 has 17 residues. J lost 5 bases, V lost 4 bases, and 14 bases had no gene match. CDR3 nucleotide sequence: TGTGCCAGCAGTTCGCACGGGGGGTGGGGAGCCGACAATGAGCAGTTCTTC. Protein sequence: CASSSHGGWGADNEQFF.

The chain links TRBV6-6 to TRBJ1-1, with TRBD1 identical over 7 bases. This CDR3 has 14 amino acids. Per germline, CDR1 MNHNY and CDR2 SVGAGI (reference sequence). J was trimmed by 6 bases and V by 2 bases; bases with no gene match: 6. In DNA, the CDR3 is TGTGCCAGCAGTTACCGACAGGGCTTAGCTGAAGCTTTCTTT. Translating gives CASSYRQGLAEAFF.

This clone was seen a single time. This chain joins TRBV5-1 and TRBJ2-1, with 9 bases fitting TRBD1. V lost 5 bases to trimming and J lost 10 bases; unmatched junction nucleotides: 10. Germline V gene data show CDR1 as SGHRS and CDR2 as YFSETQ. The CDR3 runs 14 residues. The CDR3 sequence is CASSTGGGMEEQFF. The CDR3 DNA is TGCGCCAGCAGTACAGGGGGCGGGATGGAGGAGCAGTTCTTC.

The chain employs TRBV11-1 and TRBJ2-7; 12 bases map to TRBD2. CDR1 is SGHAT and CDR2 is FQDESV in the germline V gene (reference sequence). The trim removed 7 bases at V and 1 base at J, leaving 2 bases unmatched. CDR3 length: 14 residues. CDR3 nucleotide sequence: TGTGCCAGCACTAGCGGGAGGGATTCCTACGAGCAGTACTTC. Amino acid sequence: CASTSGRDSYEQYF.